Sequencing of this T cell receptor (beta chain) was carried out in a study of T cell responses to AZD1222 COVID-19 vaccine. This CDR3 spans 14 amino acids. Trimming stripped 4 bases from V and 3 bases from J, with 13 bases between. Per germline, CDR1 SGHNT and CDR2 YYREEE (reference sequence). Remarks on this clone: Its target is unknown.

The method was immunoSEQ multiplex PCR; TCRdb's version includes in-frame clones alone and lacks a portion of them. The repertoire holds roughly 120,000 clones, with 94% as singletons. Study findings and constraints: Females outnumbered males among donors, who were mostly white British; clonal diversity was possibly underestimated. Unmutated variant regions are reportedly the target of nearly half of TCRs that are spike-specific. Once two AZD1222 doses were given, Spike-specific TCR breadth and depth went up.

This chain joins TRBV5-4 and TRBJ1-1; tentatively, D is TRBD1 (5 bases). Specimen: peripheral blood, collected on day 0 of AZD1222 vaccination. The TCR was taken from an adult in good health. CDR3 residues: CASSPAWGDTEAFF. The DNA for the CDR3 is TGTGCCAGCAGCCCGGCCTGGGGCGACACTGAAGCTTTCTTT.